The 5 T cell receptor beta chains in this list originate from one sample, sequenced in a study of response to subunit inactivated influenza vaccine. Via MiXCR, TCRdb re-called the RT-PCR reads, giving one row per CDR3 protein. The table has some 640,000 distinct CDR3 sequences, about 14% seen once. Sequencing used PBMCs from blood, obtained 14 to 15 days before vaccination. These receptors were obtained from a man aged 50 or older who received an inactivated influenza vaccine.

The DNA of the CDR3 is TGTGCCAGCACGCTGGGAAACACCATATATTTT. Translation: CASTLGNTIYF. This rearrangement joins TRBV12-3 or TRBV12-4 to TRBJ1-3, with no clear D. The CDR3 has 11 amino acids. Trimming took off 7 bases at V and 4 bases at J, with 5 bases between the two ends.

The chain has TRBV6-2 or TRBV6-3 and TRBJ2-7; tentatively, D is TRBD1 (5 bases). The CDR3 loop spans 13 amino acids. V lost 2 bases and J lost 5, with 10 bases in between. CDR1 MNHEY and CDR2 SVGEGT come from the germline V gene. CDR3 in amino acids: CASSYAGAHEQYF. The CDR3 nucleotides read TGTGCCAGCAGTTACGCTGGGGCCCACGAGCAGTACTTC.

About this clonotype itself: This sequence is one base from a far larger clone and is likely a read error. The V call is TRBV4-3, the J call TRBJ2-2; TRBD1 or TRBD2 may be the D gene (5 bases each). CDR3 length equals 14 residues. Looked up from germline, CDR1 is LGHNA and CDR2 is YSLEER. Here the CDR3 reads CASSQDWGTGEMFF. CDR3 nucleotide sequence: TGCGCCAGCAGCCAAGATTGGGGCACCGGGGAGATGTTTTTT.

This chain links TRBV29-1 with TRBJ1-1, with D possibly matching TRBD1 (6 bases). Germline loops: CDR1 SQVTM, CDR2 ANQGSEA. This CDR3 region has 14 residues. V lost 5 bases, J lost 3 bases, and 16 bases lay in between. As DNA, the CDR3 is TGCAGCGTTTTTTTGAGACAGGCATACACTGAAGCTTTCTTT. The encoded protein is CSVFLRQAYTEAFF.

CDR3 sequence reads: CSAREQGAPGTQYF. The CDR3 coding sequence is TGCAGTGCTAGAGAACAGGGGGCGCCAGGGACCCAGTACTTC. The V gene is TRBV20-1, the J gene TRBJ2-5, with 9 bases that match TRBD1. The V and J ends lost 0 bases and 7 bases, in that order; junction bases with no gene match: 6. The germline gives CDR1 DFQATT, CDR2 SNEGSKA (reference sequence). The length of the CDR3 is 14 residues.